One and the same sample provided the 29 T cell receptor beta chains below, sequenced in a study of blood T cell repertoires in COVID-19. Sequencing was performed with immunoSEQ multiplex PCR; in TCRdb, only in-frame clones are kept and a portion is missing. The data show 150,000 to 200,000 clones, with approximately 90% seen just once and 4% to 5% held by the top ten. The sequenced material came from peripheral blood. The source of these receptors is a human donor in a cohort sampled during active COVID-19.

The chain couples TRBV5-1 to TRBJ2-1, with D maybe TRBD1 (6 bases). V was shortened by 4 bases and J by 0 bases, with 14 bases between the two germline ends. This CDR3 is built from 16 residues. CDR1 SGHRS and CDR2 YFSETQ come from the germline V gene. Here the CDR3 reads CASSQTGWGSYNEQFF. DNA for the CDR3: TGCGCCAGCAGCCAGACAGGATGGGGCTCCTACAATGAGCAGTTCTTC.

The gene calls are TRBV5-1 and TRBJ2-6; D perhaps matches TRBD2 (5 bases). The V gene lost 5 bases and the J gene lost 0 bases, with 9 bases spanning the gap. This CDR3 is 15 amino acids long. The germline V gene encodes CDR1 SGHRS and CDR2 YFSETQ. CDR3: CASSYGNSGANVLTF. The CDR3 region has the DNA TGCGCCAGCAGTTACGGGAACTCTGGGGCCAACGTCCTGACTTTC.

Turning to this clone: The sample has other DNA sequences that encode this CDR3 too. The V gene is TRBV14, the J gene TRBJ1-4; TRBD1 agrees at 8 bases. Per germline, CDR1 SGHDN and CDR2 FVKESK. With V trimmed by 4 bases and J by 8 bases, 6 bases remained unmatched. This CDR3 has 14 residues. The chain's CDR3 is CASSPRTGNEKLFF. The DNA for the CDR3 is TGTGCCAGCAGCCCCCGGACAGGGAACGAAAAACTGTTTTTT.

This chain connects TRBV7-9 to TRBJ2-7; D is ambiguous. The CDR3 consists of 13 residues. Germline CDR1 is SEHNR and CDR2 is FQNEAQ (reference sequence). V lost 2 bases and J lost 6, with 11 bases in between. CDR3 protein: CASSLRGGLEQYF. The DNA of the CDR3 is TGTGCCAGCAGCTTACGTGGCGGCCTCGAGCAGTACTTC. Supplemented by reference TRBV7-9 and TRBJ2-7, the full variable domain reads DTGVSQNPRHKITKRGQNVTFRCDPISEHNRLYWYRQTLGQGPEFLTYFQNEAQLEKSRLLSDRFSAERPKGSFSTLEIQRTEQGDSAMYLCASSLRGGLEQYFGPGTRLTVT.

This clone has just a few counts. The rearrangement links TRBV13 to TRBJ1-6; the D is unclear. The CDR3 has 14 amino acids. Trimming left V 2 bases short and J 6 bases short, with 8 bases between. Germline V CDR1 and CDR2: PRHDT, FYEKMQ (reference sequence). CDR3 in DNA: TGTGCCAGCAGCTTACCAGGATTTAATTCACCCCTCCACTTT. Its protein product is CASSLPGFNSPLHF.

Turning to this clone: The identical CDR3 is also encoded by other nucleotide sequences in the sample. This chain joins TRBV4-3 and TRBJ2-7; 8 bases match TRBD1. Germline lookup yields CDR1 LGHNA and CDR2 YSLEER. The CDR3 contains 16 residues. V lost 0 bases to trimming and J lost 3 bases; unmatched junction nucleotides: 7. CDR3 region: CASSQEPGQGGYEQYF. CDR3 DNA sequence: TGCGCCAGCAGCCAAGAACCCGGACAGGGCGGCTACGAGCAGTACTTC.

CDR3 in amino acids: CASLSGTRGSYEQYF. The CDR3 nucleotides read TGTGCCAGCTTATCCGGGACTCGGGGCTCCTACGAGCAGTACTTC. V gene TRBV28 combines with J gene TRBJ2-7, with D possibly being TRBD2 (6 bases). Germline CDR1 reads MDHEN; CDR2 reads SYDVKM. Trimming took off 8 bases at V and 0 bases at J, with 17 bases between the two ends. The CDR3 consists of 15 residues.

There are a few counts of this clone. This chain joins TRBV7-9 and TRBJ1-1; the match to TRBD1 covers 8 bases. This CDR3 contains 16 residues. After removal of 4 bases from V and 1 base from J, the junction contained 8 bases not matched to a gene. Germline CDR1 is SEHNR and CDR2 is FQNEAQ (reference sequence). CDR3 bases: TGTGCCAGCAGCTCAGTATTAGGGACAGGGAACACTGAAGCTTTCTTT. It encodes CASSSVLGTGNTEAFF.

The V call is TRBV10-3, the J call TRBJ1-1, with D perhaps matching TRBD1 (5 bases). This CDR3 comprises 13 residues. Looked up from germline, CDR1 is ENHRY and CDR2 is SYGVKD. With 0 bases removed from V and 12 bases from J, the gap between germline ends came to 14 bases. DNA of the CDR3: TGTGCCATCAGTGAGTCTATAGGGGCTAGGTCTTTCTTT. Encoded protein: CAISESIGARSFF.

V and J are TRBV5-8 and TRBJ2-6; 7 bases are a match to TRBD1. Germline CDR1 is SGHTS and CDR2 is YDEGEE. With 4 bases clipped from V and 2 bases from J, the junction kept 3 bases outside the gene matches. This CDR3 is 15 amino acids long. The CDR3 region is CASSNRGTGANVLTF. The CDR3 DNA is TGTGCCAGCAGCAACAGGGGAACTGGGGCCAACGTCCTGACTTTC.

This clone has a handful of counts. J is TRBJ1-1 and V is TRBV11-3; D is ambiguous. Deletions cut 5 bases from V and 2 bases from J, with 6 bases between. Looked up from germline, CDR1 is SGHNT and CDR2 is YENEEA. The length of the CDR3 is 12 residues. The chain's CDR3 is CASSPRNTEAFF. CDR3 nucleotides: TGTGCCAGCAGCCCTCGTAACACTGAAGCTTTCTTT.

This clone has a handful of counts. The chain has TRBV30 and TRBJ1-2; D may be TRBD1 (6 bases). CDR1 GTSNPN and CDR2 SVGIG come from the germline V gene (reference sequence). CDR3 length: 13 residues. Trimming left V 7 bases short and J 4 bases short, with 16 bases between. CDR3 protein: CASRQVKTYGYTF. Here the CDR3 DNA reads TGTGCCTCACGACAGGTTAAGACCTATGGCTACACCTTC.

The chain is built from TRBV4-1 and TRBJ2-7, with TRBD1 matching over 8 bases. The germline CDR1 and CDR2 sequences are MGHRA and YSYEKL. The CDR3 extends over 15 amino acids. Trimming cost V 3 bases and J 9 bases; bases outside gene matches: 13. CDR3 bases: TGCGCCAGCAGCCAGACCGGGACAGGAACTTCCAGGCAGTACTTC. The encoded protein is CASSQTGTGTSRQYF.

V is TRBV5-1 and J is TRBJ2-7, with no clear D. Germline values: CDR1 SGHRS, CDR2 YFSETQ. This CDR3 contains 13 residues. With 0 bases removed from V and 4 bases from J, the gap between germline ends came to 8 bases. The CDR3 nucleotides read TGCGCCAGCAGCTTGGACGCCCAGTACGAGCAGTACTTC. Encoded protein: CASSLDAQYEQYF.

CDR3 protein: CAISIVGTYNEQFF. The CDR3 DNA is TGTGCCATCAGTATTGTCGGGACCTACAATGAGCAGTTCTTC. The chain couples TRBV10-3 to TRBJ2-1, with a tentative D call TRBD2 (5 bases). V dropped 5 bases and J dropped 2 bases, with 10 bases sitting between them. Germline CDR1 reads ENHRY; CDR2 reads SYGVKD. There are 14 residues in the CDR3.

This chain links TRBV18 with TRBJ2-1; D gene uncertain. CDR1 and CDR2 from the germline V gene are KGHSH and LQKENI. This CDR3 is built from 13 residues. V was clipped by 0 bases and J by 10 bases, with 10 bases between them. Written as DNA, the CDR3 is TGTGCCAGCTCACCACCGATTGTCAGGGAGCAGTTCTTC. Protein: CASSPPIVREQFF. The variable domain in full, with the rest retrieved from reference TRBV18 and TRBJ2-1, is NAGVMQNPRHLVRRRGQEARLRCSPMKGHSHVYWYRQLPEEGLKFMVYLQKENIIDESGMPKERFSAEFPKEGPSILRIQQVVRGDSAAYFCASSPPIVREQFFGPGTRLTVL.

This clone was picked up one time. The rearrangement uses TRBV5-1 and TRBJ1-2; D unresolved. The CDR3 extends over 16 amino acids. Germline loops: CDR1 SGHRS, CDR2 YFSETQ. V was shortened by 2 bases and J by 3 bases, with 17 bases between the two germline ends. The CDR3 DNA is TGCGCCAGCAGCTTCCCCGTAAGAGGTTGGTACTATGGCTACACCTTC. This codes for CASSFPVRGWYYGYTF.

This rearrangement joins TRBV11-2 to TRBJ2-7, with D uncertain. The CDR3 runs 13 residues. Trimming removed 1 base from V and 1 base from J, with 5 bases in between. Germline V lookup: CDR1 SGHAT, CDR2 FQNNGV. The CDR3 nucleotides read TGTGCCAGCAGCTTAGTAGAGTCCTACGAGCAGTACTTC. This encodes CASSLVESYEQYF.

J is TRBJ1-3 and V is TRBV19; TRBD1 might be the D (5 bases). CDR1 and CDR2 (germline): LNHDA, SQIVND (reference sequence). CDR3 length: 16 residues. V lost 4 bases, J lost 2 bases, and 15 bases lay in between. The CDR3 DNA sequence: TGTGCCAGTAGTAGCGTAGGGGCCACAACTGGAAACACCATATATTTT. Translation: CASSSVGATTGNTIYF. Looking up the rest from reference TRBV19 and TRBJ1-3 gives the full variable domain: DGGITQSPKYLFRKEGQNVTLSCEQNLNHDAMYWYRQDPGQGLRLIYYSQIVNDFQKGDIAEGYSVSREKKESFPLTVTSAQKNPTAFYLCASSSVGATTGNTIYFGEGSWLTVV.

The V call is TRBV20-1, the J call TRBJ2-5, with D hard to call. Germline V gene sequence: CDR1 DFQATT, CDR2 SNEGSKA (reference sequence). This CDR3 contains 11 residues. The V gene lost 6 bases and the J gene lost 5 bases, with 10 bases spanning the gap. The CDR3 is CSAPIGETQYF. DNA for the CDR3: TGCAGTGCCCCAATCGGGGAGACCCAGTACTTC.

The rearrangement links TRBV19 to TRBJ2-7; 10 positions agree with TRBD2. Germline lookup yields CDR1 LNHDA and CDR2 SQIVND (reference sequence). V shed 10 bases and J 5 bases; nucleotides not matched to a gene: 8. This CDR3 is 13 amino acids long. This CDR3 reads CATASGSRHEQYF. The DNA of the CDR3 is TGTGCCACCGCTAGCGGGAGTCGTCACGAGCAGTACTTC.

The rearrangement links TRBV5-1 to TRBJ1-3; 9 bases map to TRBD1. V trimming: 0 bases; J trimming: 4 bases; junction bases outside the gene matches: 11. The CDR3 runs to 18 residues. The germline V gene has CDR1 SGHRS and CDR2 YFSETQ. CDR3 amino acids: CASSLAGTGHPEGNTIYF. The CDR3 DNA is TGCGCCAGCAGCTTGGCCGGGACAGGGCACCCGGAGGGAAACACCATATATTTT.

CDR3 protein: CASSLDWRNTGELFF. The CDR3, as DNA: TGCGCCAGCAGCTTGGACTGGAGAAACACCGGGGAGCTGTTTTTT. V and J are TRBV5-1 and TRBJ2-2; D uncertain. Trimming stripped 0 bases from V and 2 bases from J, with 8 bases between. The CDR3 runs 15 residues. Germline CDR1 and CDR2: SGHRS and YFSETQ.

The V gene is TRBV2, the J gene TRBJ2-1, with 12 positions matching TRBD2. Germline CDR1 and CDR2: SNHLY and FYNNEI. Trimming at V came to 6 bases and at J to 0 bases, leaving 21 bases not matched to a gene. The CDR3 consists of 22 residues. CDR3 sequence: CASSRLAGVGHNTIGSYNEQFF. The CDR3 DNA sequence: TGTGCCAGCAGCCGACTAGCGGGAGTTGGCCATAATACTATAGGCTCCTACAATGAGCAGTTCTTC.

CDR3 nucleotides: TGCGCCAGCAGCTTGGCGGTTGGAACTAGCGGGGTCTACGAGCAGTACTTC. Translated: CASSLAVGTSGVYEQYF. This chain links TRBV5-1 with TRBJ2-7; the match to TRBD2 covers 10 bases. The V gene end was trimmed by 0 bases and the J gene end by 3 bases; junction bases not matched to a gene: 9. CDR3 length: 17 amino acids. CDR1 and CDR2 (germline): SGHRS, YFSETQ. The full variable domain, its missing parts supplied by reference TRBV5-1 and TRBJ2-7, is KAGVTQTPRYLIKTRGQQVTLSCSPISGHRSVSWYQQTPGQGLQFLFEYFSETQRNKGNFPGRFSGRQFSNSRSEMNVSTLELGDSALYLCASSLAVGTSGVYEQYFGPGTRLTVT.

This clone came up once. The J gene is TRBJ1-1, the V gene TRBV9, with D unresolved. Germline loops: CDR1 SGDLS, CDR2 YYNGEE. The length of the CDR3 is 14 residues. The V end lost 0 bases, the J end lost 1 base, and 7 bases lay between the germline ends. The CDR3 DNA reads TGTGCCAGCAGCGTAGGACACGCGAACACTGAAGCTTTCTTT. Amino acid sequence: CASSVGHANTEAFF.

V usage is TRBV11-2 and J usage is TRBJ1-1; D is uncertain. Between the trimmed V and J ends, which lost 2 bases and 4 bases, there was a span of 23 bases. The CDR3 contains 18 residues. Germline V gives CDR1 SGHAT, CDR2 FQNNGV. The CDR3 DNA follows: TGTGCCAGCAGCTTATATCGGACTGCTCGCCAACGGGGCACTGAAGCTTTCTTT. Translating gives CASSLYRTARQRGTEAFF.

The chain recombines TRBV6-6 with TRBJ2-7, with unresolved D. Per the germline V gene, CDR1 is MNHNY and CDR2 is SVGAGI (reference sequence). Trimming cost V 6 bases and J 0 bases, with 9 bases left between them. The CDR3 contains 13 residues. CDR3: CASRLDFSYEQYF. The CDR3 nucleotides are TGTGCCAGCAGACTTGATTTCTCCTACGAGCAGTACTTC.

Note on this clone: At one end, the junction sequence differs from germline, possibly due to a read error. The chain is built from TRBV30 and TRBJ1-6; D might be TRBD1 (6 bases). Germline V gene sequence: CDR1 GTSNPN, CDR2 SVGIG (reference sequence). The CDR3 consists of 15 residues. CDR3 nucleotides: TGTGCCTGGAGTATGGGGACACCCTACAATTCACCCCTCCACTTT. Protein sequence: CAWSMGTPYNSPLHF.